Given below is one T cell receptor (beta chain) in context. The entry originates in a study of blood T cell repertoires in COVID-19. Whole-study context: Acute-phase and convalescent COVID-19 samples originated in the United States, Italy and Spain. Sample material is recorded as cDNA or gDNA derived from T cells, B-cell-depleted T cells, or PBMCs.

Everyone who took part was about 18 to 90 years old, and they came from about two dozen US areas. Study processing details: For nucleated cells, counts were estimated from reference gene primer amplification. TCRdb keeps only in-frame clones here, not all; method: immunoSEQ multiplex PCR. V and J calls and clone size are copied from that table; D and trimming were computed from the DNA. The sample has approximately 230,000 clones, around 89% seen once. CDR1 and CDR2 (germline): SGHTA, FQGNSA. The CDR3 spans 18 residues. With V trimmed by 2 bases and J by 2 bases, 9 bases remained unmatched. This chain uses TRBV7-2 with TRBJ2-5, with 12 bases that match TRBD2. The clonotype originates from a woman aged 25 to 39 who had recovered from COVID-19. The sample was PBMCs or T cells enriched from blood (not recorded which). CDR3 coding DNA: TGTGCCAGCAGCTTAAAGCCACTAGCGGGAGGACGGCAAGAGACCCAGTACTTC. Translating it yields CASSLKPLAGGRQETQYF.